A single sample gave rise to the 27 T cell receptor beta chains below, sequenced in a study of T cell responses to AZD1222 COVID-19 vaccine. Sequencing used immunoSEQ multiplex PCR; TCRdb keeps in-frame clones, though not all of them. This sample carries 100,000 to 150,000 clones, roughly 93% of them seen once, and the ten largest clones take approximately 5.4%. Sequenced material: peripheral blood, taken on day 0 of AZD1222 vaccination. The receptor set was obtained from an adult in good health.

The chain recombines TRBV6-1 with TRBJ2-3, with no clear D. Germline values: CDR1 MNHNS, CDR2 SASEGT. The CDR3 is 15 residues long. V was clipped by 3 bases and J by 2 bases, with 12 bases between them. The CDR3 sequence: CASSEGFLSTDTQYF. DNA for the CDR3: TGTGCCAGCAGTGAGGGGTTCCTCTCCACAGATACGCAGTATTTT.

The gene calls are TRBV12-3 or TRBV12-4 and TRBJ1-4; D is unclear. This CDR3 is built from 12 residues. V shed 6 bases and J shed 6 bases, with 8 bases lying between them. CDR3 nucleotide sequence: TGTGCCAGCAGGTCAACCTATGAAAAACTGTTTTTT. Translated, it gives CASRSTYEKLFF.

The V gene is TRBV6-6, the J gene TRBJ2-7, with TRBD1 matching over 9 bases. Germline V gives CDR1 MNHNY, CDR2 SVGAGI (reference sequence). V shed 4 bases and J 2 bases; nucleotides not matched to a gene: 3. The length of the CDR3 is 14 residues. As DNA, the CDR3 is TGTGCCAGCAGTTCGACAGGGGGGCCCTACGAGCAGTACTTC. Encoded protein: CASSSTGGPYEQYF.

J is TRBJ1-2 and V is TRBV28; D is unclear. The CDR3 spans 12 residues. Germline lookup yields CDR1 MDHEN and CDR2 SYDVKM. The V end was cut by 3 bases, the J end by 7 bases, with 9 bases between. The CDR3 DNA is TGTGCCAGCAGTTTCCGTGGAGGTGGCTACACCTTC. Translating gives CASSFRGGGYTF.

The V and J genes are TRBV6-5 and TRBJ1-4; D is unclear. The CDR3 consists of 12 residues. Germline CDR1 is MNHEY and CDR2 is SVGAGI. The V and J ends lost 6 bases and 10 bases respectively, with 12 bases between them. DNA of the CDR3: TGTGCCAGCAGCCCAATACCGGGAAAACTGTTTTTT. Translating it yields CASSPIPGKLFF.

The genes are TRBV9 and TRBJ2-3; D is unclear. Germline V gene sequence: CDR1 SGDLS, CDR2 YYNGEE. V dropped 10 bases and J dropped 1 base, with 7 bases sitting between them. The CDR3 sequence is 11 residues long. The CDR3 protein is CAAQGTDTQYF. The CDR3, as DNA: TGTGCCGCCCAGGGCACAGATACGCAGTATTTT.

The rearrangement joins TRBV3-1 (or the pseudogene TRBV3-2) to TRBJ1-6; perhaps TRBD1 as D (6 bases). V was cut by 4 bases and J by 14 bases, with 15 bases left in between. Germline CDR1 is LGHDT and CDR2 is YNNKEL (reference sequence). The CDR3 runs to 13 residues. CDR3 residues: CASSRQGGWSLHF. CDR3 nucleotide sequence: TGTGCCAGCAGCCGCCAAGGGGGTTGGTCCCTCCACTTT.

This clone appeared a few times. The chain is built from TRBV18 and TRBJ2-2; D gene uncertain. The CDR3 contains 14 residues. CDR1 is KGHSH and CDR2 is LQKENI in the germline V gene. The V gene lost 2 bases and the J gene lost 1 base, with 5 bases spanning the gap. CDR3 sequence reads: CASSPKGNTGELFF. The CDR3 region has the DNA TGTGCCAGCTCACCAAAGGGGAACACCGGGGAGCTGTTTTTT.

The sample holds one count of this clone. The chain uses TRBV6-1 and TRBJ2-7, with D tentatively TRBD1 or TRBD2 (5 bases each). There are 14 residues in the CDR3. V lost 7 bases, J lost 6 bases, and 19 bases lay in between. Germline values: CDR1 MNHNS, CDR2 SASEGT. This CDR3 reads CASKVVGTEGEQYF. The CDR3 DNA is TGTGCCAGCAAGGTAGTGGGGACCGAGGGCGAGCAGTACTTC.

This clone was found a few times. This chain uses TRBV29-1 with TRBJ2-7, with 9 bases matching TRBD1. The length of the CDR3 is 14 residues. Trimming cost V 6 bases and J 5 bases; bases outside gene matches: 11. Per the germline V gene, CDR1 is SQVTM and CDR2 is ANQGSEA. The CDR3 DNA reads TGCAGCGTCCCCGCGGGACAGGGTAGAAACGAGCAGTACTTC. Its protein is CSVPAGQGRNEQYF.

V gene TRBV19 combines with J gene TRBJ1-5, with D perhaps TRBD1 (5 bases). With 7 bases removed from V and 4 bases from J, the gap between germline ends came to 14 bases. Germline loops: CDR1 LNHDA, CDR2 SQIVND (reference sequence). CDR3 size: 14 residues. CDR3 DNA sequence: TGTGCCAGTATTTTTCGGGGCGGGAATCAGCCCCAGCATTTT. This encodes CASIFRGGNQPQHF. Together with reference TRBV19 and TRBJ1-5, the CDR3 gives the full variable domain: DGGITQSPKYLFRKEGQNVTLSCEQNLNHDAMYWYRQDPGQGLRLIYYSQIVNDFQKGDIAEGYSVSREKKESFPLTVTSAQKNPTAFYLCASIFRGGNQPQHFGDGTRLSIL.

The chain joins TRBV19 to TRBJ2-7, with D perhaps matching TRBD1 (6 bases). V was shortened by 8 bases and J by 6 bases, with 20 bases between the two germline ends. The CDR3 contains 14 residues. Germline CDR1 is LNHDA and CDR2 is SQIVND (reference sequence). DNA for the CDR3: TGTGCCAGTGCCCTAACAGGGCAGGCTCCCGAGCAGTACTTC. Protein: CASALTGQAPEQYF. Full variable domain (remainder filled in from reference TRBV19 and TRBJ2-7): DGGITQSPKYLFRKEGQNVTLSCEQNLNHDAMYWYRQDPGQGLRLIYYSQIVNDFQKGDIAEGYSVSREKKESFPLTVTSAQKNPTAFYLCASALTGQAPEQYFGPGTRLTVT.

This chain uses TRBV12-3 or TRBV12-4 with TRBJ1-2, with a possible D match to TRBD1 (5 bases). Trimming took off 4 bases at V and 7 bases at J, with 7 bases between the two ends. This CDR3 is built from 11 residues. The CDR3 DNA is TGTGCCAGCAGTTCCGGGGGTGGCTACACCTTC. This gives the protein CASSSGGGYTF.

The chain is built from TRBV28 and TRBJ2-1, with 10 bases that match TRBD1. Germline V CDR1 and CDR2: MDHEN, SYDVKM. The junction had 15 bases not matched to a gene; V was cut back by 7 bases and J by 0 bases. The CDR3 has 19 residues. The CDR3 spells CASTSLRDRGPRSYNEQFF. The CDR3 DNA reads TGTGCCAGCACCAGCCTCCGGGACAGGGGTCCTCGCTCCTACAATGAGCAGTTCTTC. Based on the CDR3 plus reference TRBV28 and TRBJ2-1, the full variable domain is DVKVTQSSRYLVKRTGEKVFLECVQDMDHENMFWYRQDPGLGLRLIYFSYDVKMKEKGDIPEGYSVSREKKERFSLILESASTNQTSMYLCASTSLRDRGPRSYNEQFFGPGTRLTVL.

The rearrangement joins TRBV5-1 to TRBJ1-2, with D tentatively TRBD1 (5 bases). The CDR3 is made up of 12 amino acids. In germline, CDR1 is SGHRS, CDR2 YFSETQ. Trimming stripped 6 bases from V and 3 bases from J, with 9 bases between. The CDR3 DNA reads as TGCGCCAGCATCGCACAGGACTATGGCTACACCTTC. Translation: CASIAQDYGYTF.

The chain is built from TRBV7-9 and TRBJ2-6, with D possibly called TRBD1 or TRBD2 (5 bases each). Trimming removed 5 bases at V and 2 bases at J, with 16 bases between. The CDR3 has 17 amino acids. CDR1 and CDR2 from the germline V gene are SEHNR and FQNEAQ (reference sequence). The CDR3 nucleotides are TGTGCCAGCAGCCCATTCATAGGGACCGCTGGGGCCAACGTCCTGACTTTC. It codes for CASSPFIGTAGANVLTF.

The chain has TRBV27 and TRBJ1-1; a possible D gene is TRBD1 (6 bases). Trimming took off 0 bases at V and 1 base at J, with 12 bases between the two ends. Germline-derived CDR1 and CDR2 are MNHEY and SMNVEV (reference sequence). The CDR3 contains 16 residues. The CDR3 sequence is CASSLSGTPGNTEAFF. The CDR3 coding sequence is TGTGCCAGCAGTTTATCCGGGACACCCGGGAACACTGAAGCTTTCTTT.

This chain connects TRBV28 to TRBJ1-1, with a weak D call TRBD1 (6 bases). This CDR3 has 18 residues. The V gene's germline CDR1 is MDHEN and CDR2 SYDVKM. V shed 3 bases and J shed 0 bases, with 20 bases lying between them. CDR3 in amino acids: CASSFSRGGNLMNTEAFF. CDR3 nucleotides: TGTGCCAGCAGTTTCTCGAGAGGGGGGAACCTAATGAACACTGAAGCTTTCTTT.

This clone was seen a handful of times. The chain combines TRBV6-5 with TRBJ1-4; TRBD1 matches 7 bases. Germline V gives CDR1 MNHEY, CDR2 SVGAGI. CDR3 length equals 14 residues. V shed 8 bases and J 5 bases; nucleotides not matched to a gene: 8. CDR3 sequence: CASGGQRINEKLFF. The CDR3 nucleotides are TGTGCCAGCGGGGGACAGAGAATAAATGAAAAACTGTTTTTT.

V gene TRBV7-6 combines with J gene TRBJ2-7; D not certain. CDR1 and CDR2 from the germline V gene are SGHVS and FNYEAQ. This CDR3 contains 14 residues. Trimming stripped 5 bases from V and 6 bases from J, with 17 bases between. CDR3 nucleotides: TGTGCCAGCAGCCCCTTACCCGGCGGCCGCGAGCAGTACTTC. Amino acids: CASSPLPGGREQYF.

The chain couples TRBV30 to TRBJ2-1; 8 bases line up with TRBD1. Trimming cost V 4 bases and J 0 bases; bases outside gene matches: 8. CDR1 and CDR2 (germline): GTSNPN, SVGIG (reference sequence). The CDR3 contains 16 residues. CDR3 sequence: CAWIRRTGNSYNEQFF. The DNA for the CDR3 is TGTGCCTGGATTAGGAGGACAGGGAACTCCTACAATGAGCAGTTCTTC.

J is TRBJ2-5 and V is TRBV5-1; D remains ambiguous. The CDR3 sequence is 15 residues long. V dropped 7 bases and J dropped 5 bases, with 21 bases sitting between them. Germline assignment: CDR1 SGHRS and CDR2 YFSETQ. CDR3 protein: CASRNSLMSRETQYF. In DNA form, the CDR3 reads TGCGCCAGCCGCAATTCTTTGATGAGTAGGGAGACCCAGTACTTC.

The chain has TRBV18 and TRBJ1-6; 9 bases agree with TRBD1. The CDR3 is 13 residues long. The junction had 5 bases not matched to a gene; V was cut back by 10 bases and J by 7 bases. Germline CDR1 KGHSH, CDR2 LQKENI. CDR3 region: CATQDRGNSPLHF. CDR3 coding DNA: TGTGCCACCCAGGACAGGGGAAATTCACCCCTCCACTTT.

The CDR3 loop is CASSPTGRFTEAFF. In nucleotides, the CDR3 is TGTGCCAGCAGCCCAACGGGAAGGTTCACTGAAGCTTTCTTT. This sequence joins TRBV6-5 and TRBJ1-1; D remains ambiguous. V lost 6 bases and J lost 4, with 15 bases in between. CDR1 is MNHEY, CDR2 SVGAGI, per germline. The CDR3 spans 14 residues.

This sequence joins TRBV2 and TRBJ1-1; no firm D call. V lost 4 bases and J lost 4, with 4 bases in between. Germline V lookup: CDR1 SNHLY, CDR2 FYNNEI. This CDR3 is 11 amino acids long. This chain's CDR3 is CASSGSTEAFF. The CDR3 region has the DNA TGTGCCAGCAGTGGGAGCACTGAAGCTTTCTTT.

V is TRBV19 and J is TRBJ1-6; the D is unclear. Germline V CDR1 and CDR2: LNHDA, SQIVND (reference sequence). V was clipped by 3 bases and J by 9 bases, with 12 bases between them. The CDR3 spans 14 residues. CDR3 sequence reads: CASSIGGGVSPLHF. For the CDR3, the DNA is TGTGCCAGTAGTATCGGCGGTGGGGTTTCACCCCTCCACTTT.

This sequence joins TRBV7-3 and TRBJ1-6; TRBD1 matches 8 bases. Looked up from germline, CDR1 is SGHTA and CDR2 is FQGTGA. This CDR3 is 15 amino acids long. The J segment lost 3 bases and the V segment lost 5 bases, leaving 3 bases of the junction unmatched. CDR3 amino acids: CASSPQGGYNSPLHF. CDR3 bases: TGTGCCAGCAGCCCACAGGGGGGCTATAATTCACCCCTCCACTTT.